This T cell receptor beta chain was recorded in a study of T cells in Graves' hyperthyroidism and ophthalmopathy. Study in general: The blood sample was taken at first diagnosis, before treatment began.

This clonotype is a singleton in its sample. The antigen remains undetermined. It was RNA transcripts that yielded the amplified TCR beta CDR3 regions. The study used the HTBI primer set for a first-round RT-PCR of the TCR CDR3. MiXCR was run by TCRdb on the multiplex PCR reads, yielding one entry per CDR3 protein. The repertoire includes 300,000 to 350,000 distinct CDR3 sequences, 15% to 20% of them detected once, and around 16% sits in the top ten. Study-level points and caveats: A model of 13 V-J features distinguished ophthalmopathy from stable hyperthyroidism. Most clonotypes expanded in the thyroid (above 0.001) were also present in blood.

The CDR3 is 18 residues long. Germline V gives CDR1 SGHTA, CDR2 FQGNSA. The trim removed 1 base at V and 5 bases at J, leaving 9 bases unmatched. The diagnostic basis comprised clinical symptoms, serum thyroxine and TRAb, thyroid ultrasound and orbital computed tomography. Sequencing was performed on blood. This TCR derives from a middle-aged woman with Graves' ophthalmopathy. The chain joins TRBV7-2 to TRBJ2-5; 14 bases fit TRBD2. The DNA for the CDR3 is TGTGCCAGCAGCTTAGGCGCGACTAGCGGGGGGGCCGGGGAGACCCAGTACTTC. It yields the protein CASSLGATSGGAGETQYF.